The present T cell receptor (beta chain) was sequenced within a study of OX40 agonist ivuxolimab in advanced cancers. For the study at large: At doses from 0.01 to 10 mg/kg, patients were given intravenous ivuxolimab every 2 weeks. Points from the study as a whole: There were also nonresponders showing low normalized T-cell clonal expansion.

This CDR3 comprises 15 residues. V lost 4 bases and J lost 0, with 10 bases in between. Germline CDR1 reads SGHTA; CDR2 reads FQGTGA. As to this clone: Its specificity is not known.

The assay was immunoSEQ multiplex PCR, and TCRdb's table has in-frame clones only and misses some. Found here are fewer than 65,000 clones, approximately 90% of them singletons; the top ten hold around 4%. This chain links TRBV7-3 with TRBJ2-1; tentatively, D is TRBD1 (5 bases). The sample in question was CD4+ or CD8+ T cells sorted from blood, obtained in a trial of the OX40 agonist ivuxolimab. The clonotype originates from an adult with an advanced solid tumor such as melanoma, head and neck, liver or kidney cancer. DNA for the CDR3: TGTGCCAGCAGCTCGACAGTTACCTCCTACAATGAGCAGTTCTTC. Translating gives CASSSTVTSYNEQFF.